Listed below are T cell receptor beta chains from one sample, sequenced in a study of T cells of healthy individuals. TCRdb independently ran MiXCR on the 5' RACE reads; one entry per CDR3 protein. The sample holds 65,000 to 90,000 distinct CDR3 sequences, roughly 5% seen once. Receptor source: a female donor in good health. Both conserved end residues are part of each CDR3. D genes are given only for firm matches. Expanded clones are given a class, and other clones once, few, many or no size at all.

d_call	v_call	clone_size	j_call	cdr3_aa	cdr3_nt
TRBD2	TRBV19	many	TRBJ2-2	CASYDGTRYTGELFF	TGTGCCAGCTATGACGGGACTAGATACACCGGGGAGCTGTTTTTT
NA	TRBV7-6	many	TRBJ2-5	CASSHKRLQETQYF	TGTGCCAGCAGCCACAAACGCCTTCAAGAGACCCAGTACTTC
TRBD1	TRBV6-1	many	TRBJ2-1	CASRRTGARSNNEQFF	TGTGCCAGCAGAAGGACAGGGGCTAGAAGTAACAATGAGCAGTTCTTC
TRBD2	TRBV9	NA	TRBJ2-1	CASSVVLAGSYNEQFF	TGTGCCAGCAGCGTAGTCCTAGCGGGGTCCTACAATGAGCAGTTCTTC
NA	TRBV30	NA	TRBJ1-2	CAWISIMGGNYGYTF	TGTGCCTGGATTTCTATTATGGGGGGCAACTATGGCTACACCTTC
NA	TRBV11-3	many	TRBJ2-7	CASSPTVGGEPYEQYF	TGTGCCAGCAGCCCCACGGTGGGGGGAGAACCCTACGAGCAGTACTTC
TRBD2	TRBV20-1	many	TRBJ2-2	CSAYGGSSGTGELFF	TGCAGTGCCTATGGCGGGAGTAGTGGCACCGGGGAGCTGTTTTTT
TRBD2	TRBV6-1	many	TRBJ2-7	CASTEFAGGSWGEQYF	TGTGCCAGCACTGAATTCGCGGGAGGTTCATGGGGGGAGCAGTACTTC
NA	TRBV7-9	many	TRBJ2-2	CASSLDSTGELFF	TGTGCCAGCAGCTTAGATTCAACCGGGGAGCTGTTTTTT
TRBD2	TRBV7-3	many	TRBJ2-3	CASSLTGGEDTQYF	TGTGCCAGCAGCTTAACGGGAGGGGAAGATACGCAGTATTTT
NA	TRBV6-2/TRBV6-3	many	TRBJ2-7	CASSFPESWDEQYF	TGTGCCAGCAGTTTTCCTGAATCCTGGGACGAGCAGTACTTC
NA	TRBV7-2	many	TRBJ1-6	CASSPHTFTNNSPLHF	TGTGCCAGCAGCCCGCACACGTTCACAAATAATTCACCCCTCCACTTT
NA	TRBV4-3	many	TRBJ2-7	CASSQDLLAYEQYF	TGCGCCAGCAGCCAAGATTTGCTAGCCTACGAGCAGTACTTC
NA	TRBV30	many	TRBJ1-2	CASPVRGYGYTF	TGTGCCTCTCCGGTCAGGGGATATGGCTACACCTTC
NA	TRBV11-2	many	TRBJ1-2	CASSSNGGPVNGYTF	TGTGCCAGCAGCTCAAACGGGGGCCCCGTAAATGGCTACACCTTC
TRBD1	TRBV6-4	NA	TRBJ2-2	CASSGTGLTGELFF	TGTGCCAGCAGTGGGACAGGTCTAACCGGGGAGCTGTTTTTT
TRBD1	TRBV5-1	many	TRBJ1-4	CASSLAGDRAEKLFF	TGCGCCAGCAGCTTGGCCGGGGACAGGGCTGAAAAACTGTTTTTT
NA	TRBV20-1	many	TRBJ2-3	CSARRASLADTQYF	TGCAGTGCTAGAAGGGCTAGTCTGGCAGATACGCAGTATTTT
NA	TRBV2	NA	TRBJ1-1	CASSEGTGTEAFF	TGTGCCAGCAGTGAGGGCACTGGCACTGAAGCTTTCTTT
NA	TRBV27	many	TRBJ2-3	CASRTIGTDTQYF	TGTGCCAGCAGGACTATAGGCACAGATACGCAGTATTTT
NA	TRBV9	many	TRBJ2-5	CASSAGRSPRFQETQYF	TGTGCCAGCAGCGCAGGACGCAGTCCAAGATTCCAAGAGACCCAGTACTTC
TRBD2	TRBV6-5	many	TRBJ2-1	CASVGSGRAYEQFF	TGTGCCAGCGTCGGGAGCGGGAGGGCCTATGAGCAGTTCTTC
NA	TRBV7-2	NA	TRBJ1-1	CASSLGVEAFF	TGTGCCAGCAGCCTAGGGGTTGAAGCTTTCTTT
TRBD1	TRBV7-9	many	TRBJ1-1	CASRQKAGTENTEAFF	TGTGCCAGCAGACAAAAGGCCGGGACAGAGAACACTGAAGCTTTCTTT
NA	TRBV30	many	TRBJ1-5	CAWSVWGNNQPQHF	TGTGCCTGGAGTGTATGGGGAAACAATCAGCCCCAGCATTTT
TRBD1	TRBV7-3	few	TRBJ2-7	CASSLWDSSEQYF	TGTGCCAGCAGCTTATGGGACAGCAGCGAGCAGTACTTC
TRBD1	TRBV6-2/TRBV6-3	few	TRBJ1-1	CASRRQGPGTEAFF	TGTGCCAGCAGGCGACAGGGGCCAGGGACTGAAGCTTTCTTT
NA	TRBV28	few	TRBJ1-1	CASSSTAGVGTEAFF	TGTGCCAGCAGTTCGACGGCCGGTGTGGGCACTGAAGCTTTCTTT
TRBD2	TRBV7-2	many	TRBJ2-6	CASSFQAGAGSGANVLTF	TGTGCCAGCAGCTTCCAAGCGGGAGCGGGCTCTGGGGCCAACGTCCTGACTTTC
NA	TRBV7-2	many	TRBJ2-4	CASSVHPALTAFLAKNIQYF	TGTGCCAGCAGCGTCCACCCCGCCCTTACTGCCTTCCTAGCCAAAAACATTCAGTACTTC
NA	TRBV2	many	TRBJ2-5	CASSGLGRETQYF	TGTGCCAGCAGTGGACTGGGACGAGAGACCCAGTACTTC
NA	TRBV4-1	many	TRBJ1-1	CASSQVHRNTEAFF	TGCGCCAGCAGCCAGGTCCACCGGAACACTGAAGCTTTCTTT
TRBD2	TRBV4-1	many	TRBJ2-7	CASSRPGEGGSYEQYF	TGCGCCAGCAGCCGGCCTGGAGAAGGCGGGAGCTACGAGCAGTACTTC
TRBD2	TRBV27	many	TRBJ2-1	CASSKPTGRADEQFF	TGTGCCAGCAGTAAGCCCACCGGGAGGGCCGATGAGCAGTTCTTC
NA	TRBV5-4	NA	TRBJ1-1	CASSSPDTEAFF	TGTGCCAGCAGCTCGCCCGACACTGAAGCTTTCTTT
TRBD2	TRBV29-1	few	TRBJ2-5	CSVGVSGSETQYF	TGCAGCGTTGGGGTTAGCGGGAGTGAGACCCAGTACTTC
NA	TRBV6-2/TRBV6-3	NA	TRBJ1-6	CASSYSARLSSYNSPLHF	TGTGCCAGCAGTTACTCGGCCCGGTTGAGCTCCTATAATTCACCCCTCCACTTT
NA	TRBV6-5	NA	TRBJ2-1	CASRSAGGNPNEQFF	TGTGCCAGCAGATCAGCTGGAGGGAATCCAAATGAGCAGTTCTTC
NA	TRBV6-5	NA	TRBJ1-2	CASSLTVPTYYGYTF	TGTGCCAGCAGCCTGACAGTCCCCACGTACTATGGCTACACCTTC
TRBD1	TRBV29-1	many	TRBJ2-7	CSATWGQGEQYF	TGCAGCGCAACATGGGGACAGGGAGAGCAGTACTTC
NA	TRBV28	NA	TRBJ1-5	CASSGPGPINQPQHF	TGTGCCAGCAGTGGGCCAGGGCCAATCAATCAGCCCCAGCATTTT
NA	TRBV5-1	few	TRBJ2-3	CASSLDGVGTDTQYF	TGCGCCAGCAGCTTGGACGGAGTAGGCACAGATACACAGTATTTT
TRBD1	TRBV20-1	many	TRBJ1-1	CSFPGQQKMNTEAFF	TGCAGCTTCCCGGGACAGCAAAAGATGAACACTGAAGCTTTCTTT
TRBD2	TRBV7-9	NA	TRBJ2-3	CASSLNWEGATDTQYF	TGTGCCAGCAGCTTAAATTGGGAGGGCGCCACAGATACGCAGTATTTT